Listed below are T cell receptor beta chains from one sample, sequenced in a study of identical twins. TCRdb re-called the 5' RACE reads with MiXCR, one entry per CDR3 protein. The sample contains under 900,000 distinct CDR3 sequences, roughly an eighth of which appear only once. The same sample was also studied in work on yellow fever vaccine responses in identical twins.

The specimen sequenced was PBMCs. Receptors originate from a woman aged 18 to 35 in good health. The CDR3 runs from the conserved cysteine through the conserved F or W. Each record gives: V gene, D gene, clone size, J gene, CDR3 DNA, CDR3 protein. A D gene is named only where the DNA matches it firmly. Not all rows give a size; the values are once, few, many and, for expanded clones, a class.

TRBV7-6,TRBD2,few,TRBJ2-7,TGTGCCAGCAGCTTAGGGCTAGCGGGAGAAAGCTCCTACGAGCAGTACTTC,CASSLGLAGESSYEQYF
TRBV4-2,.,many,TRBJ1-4,TGTGCCAGCAGCACCAAGCCTGACCCGCCTGAAAAACTGTTTTTT,CASSTKPDPPEKLFF
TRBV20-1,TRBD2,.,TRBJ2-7,TGCAGTGCTAACCCTGAGAGCGGGAGTTGGTCCGAGCAGTACTTC,CSANPESGSWSEQYF
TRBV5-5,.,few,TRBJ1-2,TGTGCCAGCAGCCCTGAACAGGGCCCCTGTACCTTC,CASSPEQGPCTF
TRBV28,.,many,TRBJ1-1,TGTGCCAGCAGTTTGGGGGGGGGAGTTAGGTACACTGAAGCTTTCTTT,CASSLGGGVRYTEAFF
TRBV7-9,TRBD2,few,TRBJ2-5,TGTGCCAGCAGCTTCATAAGCGGGCTAGCGGGACAAGAGACCCAGTACTTC,CASSFISGLAGQETQYF
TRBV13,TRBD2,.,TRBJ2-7,TGTGCCAGCAGCTTAGCCCCCCGGCGGGGGAGCTCCTACGAGCAGTACTTC,CASSLAPRRGSSYEQYF
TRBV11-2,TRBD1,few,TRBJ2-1,TGTGCCAGCAGCCCGGACAGGTTCCTACAGTTCTTC,CASSPDRFLQFF
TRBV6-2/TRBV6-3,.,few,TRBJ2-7,TGTGCCAGCGGACAGCCCGGTTGGTTCCGTGGGTACGAGCAGTACTTC,CASGQPGWFRGYEQYF
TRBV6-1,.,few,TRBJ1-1,TGTGCCAGCACCTACCTTACCAGGGGGAACACTGAAGCTTTCTTT,CASTYLTRGNTEAFF
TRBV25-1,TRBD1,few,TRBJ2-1,TGTGCCAGCAGTGAAGGGGACAGGCCCCAGTTCTTC,CASSEGDRPQFF
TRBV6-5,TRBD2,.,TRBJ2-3,TGTGCCAGCAGTTATTCAGCGGGAGGGGTAGATACGCAGTATTTT,CASSYSAGGVDTQYF
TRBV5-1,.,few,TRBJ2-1,TGCGCCAGCAGCCCCCAAGTTGGTGTGAATGAGCAGTTCTTC,CASSPQVGVNEQFF
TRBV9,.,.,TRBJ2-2,TGTGCCAGCAGCGTAGGTCTGGCGAGGGGTTTCGATACGAACACCGGGGAGCTGTTTTTT,CASSVGLARGFDTNTGELFF
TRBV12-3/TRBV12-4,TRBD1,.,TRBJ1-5,TGTGCCAGCAGTTATCCCCCCTTAGACAGGGGAAATCAGCCCCAGCATTTT,CASSYPPLDRGNQPQHF
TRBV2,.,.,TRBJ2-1,TGTGCCAGCAGTGATGTCGTTGAGCAGTTCTTC,CASSDVVEQFF
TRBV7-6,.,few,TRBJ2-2,TGTGCCAGCAGCGGGGTGGGATGGGGAGTCGACACCGGGGAGCTGTTTTTT,CASSGVGWGVDTGELFF
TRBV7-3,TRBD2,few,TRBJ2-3,TGTGCCAGCAGCTTCCTTAGCGGGAGGCCCTCCACAGATACGCAGTATTTT,CASSFLSGRPSTDTQYF
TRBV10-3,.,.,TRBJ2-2,TGTGCCATCAGTCGGCCCACAGGGCACACCGGGGAGCTGTTTTTT,CAISRPTGHTGELFF
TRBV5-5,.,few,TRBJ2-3,TGTGCCAGCGACCCGGGGAGATCAGATACGCAGTATTTT,CASDPGRSDTQYF
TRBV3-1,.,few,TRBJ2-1,TGTGCCAGCAGCTCGACGGGACCCTACAATGAGCAGTTCTTC,CASSSTGPYNEQFF
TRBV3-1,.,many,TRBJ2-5,TGTGCCAGCAGCCAAGATAACTGGACGGGAAAACAAGAGACCCAGTACTTC,CASSQDNWTGKQETQYF
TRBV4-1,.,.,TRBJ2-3,TGCGCCAGCAGCCACACGGACACCACAGATACGCAGTATTTT,CASSHTDTTDTQYF
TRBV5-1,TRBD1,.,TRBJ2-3,TGCGCCAGCAGGCCGGGACAGAGTAGAGATACGCAGTATTTT,CASRPGQSRDTQYF
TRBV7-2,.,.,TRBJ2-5,TGTGCCAGCAGCTTAGCCCCGATAGCGTTCCGGGTCGGGGAGACCCAGTACTTC,CASSLAPIAFRVGETQYF
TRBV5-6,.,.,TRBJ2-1,TGTGCCAGCAGCTCGGAGAAATTAAGCTCCTACAATGAGCAGTTCTTC,CASSSEKLSSYNEQFF
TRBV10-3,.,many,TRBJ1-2,TGTGCCATCAGTGAGGATCTCGGGGGCTACACCTTC,CAISEDLGGYTF
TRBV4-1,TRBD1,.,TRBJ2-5,TGCGCCAGCAGCCCGGGACAGGCCCAAGAGACCCAGCACTTC,CASSPGQAQETQHF